This TCR beta chain was captured in a study of shared clonotypes between healthy human individuals. This was a deep-level run. Data came from immunoSEQ multiplex PCR; TCRdb stores just in-frame clones and leaves some out. The profile shows 2 million to 2.5 million clones, about 90% of them singletons. General observations from the study: Donor clonotype sharing was expected to depend on sequencing depth.

Concerning this clone itself: The antigen remains unidentified.

This CDR3 comprises 17 residues. V lost 0 bases, J lost 0 bases, and 12 bases lay in between. Germline assignment: CDR1 SGHRS and CDR2 YFSETQ. CD4+ cells were split into CD45RA+ naive and CD45RA-negative memory subsets. The sample consisted of naive CD4+ T cells from PBMCs. Subset in this sample: CD45RA+ positively selected. The receptor's source is a man younger than 30 in good health. Some clones in this sample may be carry-over from other donors' samples. This chain links TRBV5-1 with TRBJ2-2; TRBD1 or TRBD2 may be the D gene (6 bases each). The CDR3: CASSLVAGQSNTGELFF. CDR3 in DNA: TGCGCCAGCAGCTTGGTTGCGGGACAATCGAACACCGGGGAGCTGTTTTTT.